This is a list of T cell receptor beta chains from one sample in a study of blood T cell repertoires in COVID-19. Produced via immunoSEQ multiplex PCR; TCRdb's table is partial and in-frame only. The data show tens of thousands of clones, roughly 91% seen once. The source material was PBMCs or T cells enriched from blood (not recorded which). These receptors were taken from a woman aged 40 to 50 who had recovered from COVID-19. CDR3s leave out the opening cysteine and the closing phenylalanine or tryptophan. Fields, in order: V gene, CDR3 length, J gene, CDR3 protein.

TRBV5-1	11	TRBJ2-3	ASSLGGSDTQY
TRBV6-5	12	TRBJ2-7	ASIERQGGYEQY
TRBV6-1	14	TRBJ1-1	ASSEIFGTGVNEAF
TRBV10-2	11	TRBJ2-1	ASGRPAIYEQF
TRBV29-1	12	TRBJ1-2	SVPRDRSNYGYT
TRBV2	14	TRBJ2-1	ASSEVSGGSYNEQF
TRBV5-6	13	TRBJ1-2	ASSSDRAINYGYT
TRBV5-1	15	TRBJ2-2	ASSLSEQGAATGELF
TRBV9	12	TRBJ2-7	ASSVAPESYEQY
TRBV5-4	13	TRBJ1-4	ASSLDPGRGEKLF
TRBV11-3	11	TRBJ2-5	ASRRTGGKTQY
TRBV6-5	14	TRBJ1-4	ATSFNPTATNEKLF
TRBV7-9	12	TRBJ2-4	ASSLVRSENIQY
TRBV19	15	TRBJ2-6	ASRRTGGGSGANVLT
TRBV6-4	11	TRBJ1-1	ASSLKTNTEAF
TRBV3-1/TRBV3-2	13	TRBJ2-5	ASSQGVTNQETQY
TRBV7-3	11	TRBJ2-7	ASSPGTLTEQY
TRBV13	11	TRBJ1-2	ASSLTGRYGYT
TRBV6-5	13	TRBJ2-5	ASRPLAGDQETQY
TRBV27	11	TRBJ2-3	ASSFLSLDTQY
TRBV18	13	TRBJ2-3	ASSPPRTIPDTQY
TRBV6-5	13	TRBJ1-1	ASRLARGWHTEAF
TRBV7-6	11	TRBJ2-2	ASGTGDTGELF
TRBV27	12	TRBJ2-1	ASGQRRGHNEQF
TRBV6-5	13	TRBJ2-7	ASSYGGSSSYEQY
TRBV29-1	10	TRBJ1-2	SVEFRTYGYT
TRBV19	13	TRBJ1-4	ASSIAGGGNEKLF
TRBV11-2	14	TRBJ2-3	ASSSGTGPSTDTQY
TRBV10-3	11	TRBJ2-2	AISAGESGELF
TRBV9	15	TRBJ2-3	ASSSPASGGPVDTQY
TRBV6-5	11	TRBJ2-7	ASSRDRGYEQY
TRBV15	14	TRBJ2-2	ATSRGGQGFTGELF
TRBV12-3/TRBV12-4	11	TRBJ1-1	ASSWRGDTEAF
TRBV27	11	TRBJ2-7	ASTGTDSYEQY
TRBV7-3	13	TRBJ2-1	ASWTGTSWRNEQF
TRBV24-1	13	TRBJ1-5	ATSDSGQGEQPQH
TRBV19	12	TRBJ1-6	ASSTRDRASPLH
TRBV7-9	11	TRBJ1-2	AGLTGTEVSGT
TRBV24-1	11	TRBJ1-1	ATRDRLNTEAF
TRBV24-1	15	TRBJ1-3	ATSASPVRVLGNTIY
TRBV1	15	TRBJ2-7	TSSQGTSGGVTYEQY
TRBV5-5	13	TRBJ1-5	ASSLLLTVNQPQH
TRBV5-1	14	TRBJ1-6	ASSLTGGSYNSPLH
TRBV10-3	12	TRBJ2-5	AISGAGPPETQY
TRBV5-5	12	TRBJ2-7	ASSLDRGSYEQY
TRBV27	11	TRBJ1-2	ASSLLGSYGYT
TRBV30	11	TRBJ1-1	ACRTGEPTEAF
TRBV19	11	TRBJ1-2	ASSIGTGGGYT